These 29 T cell receptor beta chains originate from one sample sequenced in a study of PD-L1 blockade in urothelial cancer. Stated time point: peripheral blood 6 weeks after treatment start. Assay used: immunoSEQ multiplex PCR; TCRdb lists only in-frame clones, some missing. This table holds 72,000 or so clones, approximately 91% found once. This specimen was PBMCs, taken around atezolizumab (anti-PD-L1) treatment. These receptors all come from a man between 60 and 70 years old with urothelial cancer.

The chain combines TRBV19 with TRBJ2-3, with a possible D match to TRBD2 (6 bases). Germline V gene data show CDR1 as LNHDA and CDR2 as SQIVND (reference sequence). There are 13 residues in the CDR3. V lost 5 bases to trimming and J lost 2 bases, with 8 bases between them. The CDR3 nucleotides are TGTGCCAGTAGTCCGGGACTCACAGATACGCAGTATTTT. This gives the protein CASSPGLTDTQYF.

The chain links TRBV6-4 to TRBJ2-1; D possibly corresponds to TRBD1 (6 bases). Trimming cost V 4 bases and J 2 bases, with 12 bases left between them. The CDR3 totals 15 residues. Per germline, CDR1 MRHNA and CDR2 SNTAGT. CDR3: CASSVSGAAYNEQFF. The CDR3 nucleotides read TGTGCCAGCAGTGTGTCAGGGGCGGCCTACAATGAGCAGTTCTTC.

The chain employs TRBV5-4 and TRBJ2-7; 7 nucleotides align to TRBD2. Trimming at V came to 4 bases and at J to 2 bases, leaving 6 bases not matched to a gene. This CDR3 contains 14 residues. Germline lookup yields CDR1 SGHNT and CDR2 YYREEE (reference sequence). The DNA for the CDR3 is TGTGCCAGCAGCACAACTAGCGAACCCTACGAGCAGTACTTC. This translates into CASSTTSEPYEQYF.

The V and J genes are TRBV11-1 and TRBJ2-7, with TRBD1 matching over 9 bases. CDR3 length: 13 amino acids. Germline V gene data show CDR1 as SGHAT and CDR2 as FQDESV (reference sequence). Losses at the gene ends were 5 bases for V and 3 bases for J; bases not matched to a gene: 2. The CDR3 sequence is CASSRDRVYEQYF. The CDR3 region has the DNA TGTGCCAGCAGCAGGGACAGGGTCTACGAGCAGTACTTC.

The chain has TRBV11-3 and TRBJ2-5; 13 nucleotides match TRBD2. The CDR3 runs to 16 residues. Germline CDR1 SGHNT, CDR2 YENEEA. Trimming removed 5 bases from V and 5 bases from J; junction bases left unmatched: 8. CDR3 nucleotide sequence: TGTGCCAGCAGCCAGAGGGGACTAGCGGGGATGGAGACCCAGTACTTC. This gives the protein CASSQRGLAGMETQYF.

V usage is TRBV15 and J usage is TRBJ2-3; 12 bases agree with TRBD2. V dropped 1 base and J dropped 5; count of bases not matched to a gene: 7. Looked up from germline, CDR1 is LNHNV and CDR2 is YYDKDF (reference sequence). The CDR3 length is 17 residues. CDR3 protein: CATSRGRLAGVRDTQYF. CDR3 DNA: TGTGCCACCAGCAGAGGCAGACTAGCGGGAGTTCGAGATACGCAGTATTTT.

This sequence joins TRBV10-1 and TRBJ1-1; 9 nucleotides match TRBD1. The CDR3 consists of 14 residues. CDR1 and CDR2 from the germline V gene are WNHNN and SYGVQD (reference sequence). V was clipped by 7 bases and J by 0 bases; unmatched bases: 3. The CDR3 coding sequence is TGCGCCAGCAACAGGGGGCAGGTGAACACTGAAGCTTTCTTT. It specifies CASNRGQVNTEAFF.

This chain connects TRBV27 to TRBJ2-7; 8 bases line up with TRBD1. The junction had 1 base not matched to a gene; V was cut back by 2 bases and J by 1 base. This CDR3 comprises 14 residues. CDR1 is MNHEY, CDR2 SMNVEV, per germline (reference sequence). The CDR3 loop is CASSLHRGSYEQYF. CDR3 nucleotide sequence: TGTGCCAGCAGTTTACACAGGGGGTCCTACGAGCAGTACTTC.

The chain couples TRBV11-2 to TRBJ2-2; D is unresolved. CDR1 is SGHAT, CDR2 FQNNGV, per germline. This CDR3 contains 14 residues. Trimming pared 2 bases from V and 4 bases from J, leaving 8 bases between. DNA of the CDR3: TGTGCCAGCAGCTTATCACTGTCCACCGGGGAGCTGTTTTTT. This encodes CASSLSLSTGELFF.

This chain links TRBV19 with TRBJ2-7, with 9 bases fitting TRBD1. V dropped 3 bases and J dropped 1; count of bases not matched to a gene: 4. The CDR3 sequence is 15 residues long. The germline V gene encodes CDR1 LNHDA and CDR2 SQIVND (reference sequence). CDR3 protein: CASSMRDRVSYEQYF. The CDR3 DNA sequence: TGTGCCAGTAGTATGCGGGACAGGGTATCCTACGAGCAGTACTTC.

This clone occurred once. The chain employs TRBV5-4 and TRBJ1-1; D is unresolved. Trimming pared 0 bases from V and 5 bases from J, leaving 14 bases between. The CDR3 sequence is 15 residues long. The germline CDR1 and CDR2 sequences are SGHNT and YYREEE (reference sequence). Written as DNA, the CDR3 is TGTGCCAGCAGCTTGGTGTCCGAACGGAGGACTGAAGCTTTCTTT. Translated: CASSLVSERRTEAFF.

This clone was seen a few times. The chain is built from TRBV6-6 and TRBJ1-1, with D possibly matching TRBD1 (6 bases). Between the trimmed V and J ends, which lost 2 bases and 4 bases, there was a span of 14 bases. CDR1 is MNHNY, CDR2 SVGAGI, per germline (reference sequence). The CDR3 length is 15 residues. CDR3 in DNA: TGTGCCAGCAGTTACAGCGGGACAAGGGCCACTGAAGCTTTCTTT. Amino acid sequence: CASSYSGTRATEAFF.

The chain carries TRBV23-1 and TRBJ2-5; 9 bases map to TRBD1. TRBV23-1 is recorded as an ORF, its role being uncertain. The CDR3 contains 19 residues. The V segment lost 0 bases and the J segment 4 bases; nucleotides outside the gene matches: 15. The CDR3 nucleotides are TGCGCCAGCAGTCAATCTTACGGAAACAGGGGGCGGGGAGGAGAGACCCAGTACTTC. This gives the protein CASSQSYGNRGRGGETQYF.

This clone was recorded a few times. The gene calls are TRBV10-3 and TRBJ1-2; weak D call: TRBD1 (5 bases). Trimming took off 4 bases at V and 6 bases at J, with 9 bases between the two ends. Germline CDR1 and CDR2: ENHRY and SYGVKD. The CDR3 has 12 residues. The CDR3 DNA is TGTGCCATCAGTGCCGAAGGGGATGGCTACACCTTC. Protein sequence: CAISAEGDGYTF.

The chain carries TRBV28 and TRBJ1-2; TRBD1 might be the D (5 bases). Trimming cost V 7 bases and J 8 bases, with 23 bases left between them. Germline CDR1 and CDR2: MDHEN and SYDVKM. CDR3 length: 15 amino acids. In DNA form, the CDR3 reads TGTGCCAGCAAACCCCGGCGGGGCACCCTTGGCGGCTACACCTTC. It is translated as CASKPRRGTLGGYTF.

CDR3 amino acids: CASRVGGNEQFF. CDR3 DNA sequence: TGTGCCAGCAGGGTAGGGGGCAATGAGCAGTTCTTC. The V and J genes are TRBV5-4 and TRBJ2-1; D perhaps matches TRBD1 (6 bases). Trimming took off 5 bases at V and 6 bases at J, with 9 bases between the two ends. The CDR3 spans 12 residues. In germline, CDR1 is SGHNT, CDR2 YYREEE (reference sequence).

The gene calls are TRBV5-1 and TRBJ2-1, with D tentatively TRBD2 (5 bases). The CDR3 is 18 residues long. Trimming pared 1 base from V and 0 bases from J, leaving 17 bases between. Germline V gives CDR1 SGHRS, CDR2 YFSETQ. CDR3 sequence reads: CASSLLLVPKSSYNEQFF. The CDR3 nucleotides read TGCGCCAGCAGCTTGTTACTAGTACCCAAGAGCTCCTACAATGAGCAGTTCTTC. Together with reference TRBV5-1 and TRBJ2-1, the CDR3 gives the full variable domain: KAGVTQTPRYLIKTRGQQVTLSCSPISGHRSVSWYQQTPGQGLQFLFEYFSETQRNKGNFPGRFSGRQFSNSRSEMNVSTLELGDSALYLCASSLLLVPKSSYNEQFFGPGTRLTVL.

The chain employs TRBV6-5 and TRBJ1-5, with a weak D call TRBD1 (6 bases). Germline CDR1 reads MNHEY; CDR2 reads SVGAGI. V lost 2 bases and J 5 bases, leaving 7 bases between the germline ends. The CDR3 has 13 amino acids. As DNA, the CDR3 is TGTGCCAGCAGTTACGGACAGCATCAGCCCCAGCATTTT. Translated: CASSYGQHQPQHF.

The chain combines TRBV2 with TRBJ2-7, with a possible D match to TRBD2 (5 bases). The germline V and J ends were trimmed by 4 bases and 2 bases, with 9 bases remaining between them. Germline V gene sequence: CDR1 SNHLY, CDR2 FYNNEI. CDR3 size: 13 residues. The CDR3 DNA sequence: TGTGCCAGCAGTGCCGGGGAAGCCTACGAGCAGTACTTC. Its protein product is CASSAGEAYEQYF.

The chain employs TRBV9 and TRBJ2-1; TRBD2 aligns across 10 bases. Germline assignment: CDR1 SGDLS and CDR2 YYNGEE. CDR3 length: 16 amino acids. The trim removed 0 bases at V and 7 bases at J, leaving 7 bases unmatched. The CDR3 loop reads CASSVESGGALNEQFF. The CDR3 nucleotides read TGTGCCAGCAGCGTAGAGAGCGGGGGGGCCTTGAATGAGCAGTTCTTC.

V is TRBV2 and J is TRBJ1-5; 7 positions agree with TRBD1. This CDR3 comprises 15 residues. With V trimmed by 3 bases and J by 7 bases, 9 bases remained unmatched. Germline V lookup: CDR1 SNHLY, CDR2 FYNNEI. The CDR3 is CASSDNRGKWQPQHF. The CDR3 DNA is TGTGCCAGCAGTGATAACAGGGGTAAGTGGCAGCCCCAGCATTTT.

V gene TRBV6-1 combines with J gene TRBJ2-7; TRBD1 matches 9 bases. V was pared by 3 bases and J by 5 bases, with 8 bases of the junction left unmatched. This CDR3 is built from 15 residues. The V gene's germline CDR1 is MNHNS and CDR2 SASEGT. The CDR3 region has the DNA TGTGCCAGCAGTGAGATACAGGGGGCGATGGACGAGCAGTACTTC. It translates to CASSEIQGAMDEQYF.

The rearrangement links TRBV5-4 to TRBJ2-3; TRBD2 matches at 7 bases. V gave up 4 bases and J gave up 5 bases; unmatched junction bases: 13. This CDR3 region has 16 residues. Germline V lookup: CDR1 SGHNT, CDR2 YYREEE (reference sequence). CDR3 in DNA: TGTGCCAGCAGCGTCGTCGGGCGGGAGATCTTAGATACGCAGTATTTT. This gives the protein CASSVVGREILDTQYF.

The chain recombines TRBV7-3 with TRBJ1-1; tentatively, D is TRBD1 (5 bases). The germline CDR1 and CDR2 sequences are SGHTA and FQGTGA. Trimming pared 0 bases from V and 3 bases from J, leaving 11 bases between. The CDR3 consists of 15 residues. The CDR3 DNA sequence: TGTGCCAGCAGCTTAACGCAGGGCGCCTACACTGAAGCTTTCTTT. Amino acids: CASSLTQGAYTEAFF.

This clone was recorded only once. The chain combines TRBV9 with TRBJ1-1, with D possibly matching TRBD1 (6 bases). Trimming took off 0 bases at V and 4 bases at J, with 13 bases between the two ends. The CDR3 has 15 amino acids. In germline, CDR1 is SGDLS, CDR2 YYNGEE. Written as DNA, the CDR3 is TGTGCCAGCAGCGTAGATACAGGGCCGGGCACTGAAGCTTTCTTT. It is translated as CASSVDTGPGTEAFF.

The chain combines TRBV21-1 with TRBJ2-7; the table assigns TRBD1, which was not confirmed against the DNA. TRBV21-1 is a recognized pseudogene. This CDR3 has 12 residues. This CDR3 is CARGQIISEQYF. DNA for the CDR3: TGTGCCAGGGGACAGATTATAAGCGAGCAGTACTTC.

The chain has TRBV28 and TRBJ2-7, with D possibly matching TRBD2 (6 bases). The CDR3 extends over 13 amino acids. V was trimmed by 6 bases and J by 5 bases, leaving 14 bases between them. CDR1 and CDR2 from the germline V gene are MDHEN and SYDVKM. In DNA form, the CDR3 reads TGTGCCAGCAGGGAAACGACTAGTAACGAGCAGTACTTC. Amino acids: CASRETTSNEQYF.

CDR3 DNA: TGCGCCACGGCGGAGGGGTCAAAAGAGACCCAGTACTTC. It specifies CATAEGSKETQYF. The genes are TRBV10-2 and TRBJ2-5, with D possibly matching TRBD2 (6 bases). This CDR3 contains 13 residues. The V end was cut by 10 bases, the J end by 3 bases, with 15 bases between. The V gene's germline CDR1 is WSHSY and CDR2 SAAADI.

The chain has TRBV28 and TRBJ2-7; 9 nucleotides align to TRBD1. Germline V gives CDR1 MDHEN, CDR2 SYDVKM. This CDR3 comprises 15 residues. The V and J ends lost 5 bases and 3 bases, in that order; junction bases with no gene match: 8. The CDR3 protein is CASSPGQGGDYEQYF. CDR3 DNA sequence: TGTGCCAGCAGTCCGGGACAGGGTGGCGACTACGAGCAGTACTTC. Using reference TRBV28 and TRBJ2-7 for the parts outside the CDR3, the full variable domain is DVKVTQSSRYLVKRTGEKVFLECVQDMDHENMFWYRQDPGLGLRLIYFSYDVKMKEKGDIPEGYSVSREKKERFSLILESASTNQTSMYLCASSPGQGGDYEQYFGPGTRLTVT.